The entry below gives a single T cell receptor beta chain sequence along with its context. Its antigen is not identified. Deletions cut 4 bases from V and 3 bases from J, with 4 bases between. Germline-derived CDR1 and CDR2 are KGHSH and LQKENI. The length of the CDR3 is 11 residues. This specimen belongs to a study of chemoradiotherapy in HPV16-positive cancers. Study conclusions and caveats: For HPV16-positive patients, expanding HPV-responsive T cells associated with longer recurrence-free survival.

Only in-frame clones appear in the TCRdb table, and some are missing; sequencing was by immunoSEQ multiplex PCR. The sample holds roughly 6,900 clones, over 75% seen once. Repertoires were sampled repeatedly during chemoradiotherapy. V gene TRBV18 combines with J gene TRBJ2-7; D ambiguous. This receptor was obtained from a human donor with HPV-associated anogenital cancer. The specimen was collected from a patient who underwent chemoradiotherapy. CDR3 protein: CASSLDYEQYF. Here the CDR3 DNA reads TGTGCCAGCTCACTGGACTACGAGCAGTACTTC.